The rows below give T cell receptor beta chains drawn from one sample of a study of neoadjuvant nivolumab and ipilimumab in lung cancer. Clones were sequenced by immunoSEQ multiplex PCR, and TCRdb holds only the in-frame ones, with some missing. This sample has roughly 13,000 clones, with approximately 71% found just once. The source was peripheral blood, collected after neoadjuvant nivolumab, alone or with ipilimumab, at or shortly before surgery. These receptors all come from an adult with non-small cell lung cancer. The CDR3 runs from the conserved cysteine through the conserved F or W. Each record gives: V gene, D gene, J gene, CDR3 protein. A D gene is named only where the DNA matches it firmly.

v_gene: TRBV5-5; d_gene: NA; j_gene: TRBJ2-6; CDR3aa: CASSQDGSASGANVLTF
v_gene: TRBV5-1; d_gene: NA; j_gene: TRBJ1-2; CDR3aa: CASRSTNTGRGYTF
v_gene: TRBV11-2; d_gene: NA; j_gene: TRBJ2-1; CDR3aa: CASAGEAVSYNEQFF
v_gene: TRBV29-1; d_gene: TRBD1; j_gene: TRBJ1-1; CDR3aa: CSASTGSLNTEAFF
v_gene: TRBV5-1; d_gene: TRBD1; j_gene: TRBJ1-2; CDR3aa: CASSLGQGSVSYGYTF
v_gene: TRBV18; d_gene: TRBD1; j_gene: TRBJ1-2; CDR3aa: CASSPDQGARGGYGYTF
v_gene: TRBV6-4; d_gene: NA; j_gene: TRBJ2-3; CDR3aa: CASSDGTTDTQYF
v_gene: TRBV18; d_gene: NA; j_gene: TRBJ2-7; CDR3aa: CASSPTLAYEQYF
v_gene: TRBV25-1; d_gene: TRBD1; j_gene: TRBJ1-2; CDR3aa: CASRDQTGTGDGYTF
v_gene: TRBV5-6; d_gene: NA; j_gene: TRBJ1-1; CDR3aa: CASSLGGNTEAFF
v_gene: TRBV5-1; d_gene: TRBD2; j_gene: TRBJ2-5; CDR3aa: CASSPGLAGSAGETQYF
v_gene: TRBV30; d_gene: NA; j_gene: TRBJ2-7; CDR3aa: CAWNWEHEQYF
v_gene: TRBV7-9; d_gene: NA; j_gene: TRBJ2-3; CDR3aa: CASNLLTDTQYF
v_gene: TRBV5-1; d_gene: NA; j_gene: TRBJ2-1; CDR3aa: CASSLPEQVNEQFF
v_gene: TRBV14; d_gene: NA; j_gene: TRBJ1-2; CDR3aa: CASSQTGASYYGYTF
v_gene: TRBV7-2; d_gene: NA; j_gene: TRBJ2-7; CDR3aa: CASSPPDSVVYEQYF
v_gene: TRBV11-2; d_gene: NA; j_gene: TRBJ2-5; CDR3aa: CASSFQRIGLWETQYF
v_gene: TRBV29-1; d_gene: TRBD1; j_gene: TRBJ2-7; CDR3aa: CSVKRQGVSGEQYF
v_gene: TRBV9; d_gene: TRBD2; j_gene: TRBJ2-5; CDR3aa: CASSTTSAYQETQYF
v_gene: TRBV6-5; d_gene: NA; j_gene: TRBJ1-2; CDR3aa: CASSYAVRGGYTF
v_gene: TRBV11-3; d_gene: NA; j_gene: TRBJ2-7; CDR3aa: CASSLVSWEYEQYF
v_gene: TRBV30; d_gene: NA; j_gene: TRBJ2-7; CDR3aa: CAWSRDKTYEQYF
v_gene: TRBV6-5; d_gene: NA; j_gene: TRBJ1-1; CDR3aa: CASIMNTEAFF
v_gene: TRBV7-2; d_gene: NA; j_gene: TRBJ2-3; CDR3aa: CASSLGSARGLADTQYF
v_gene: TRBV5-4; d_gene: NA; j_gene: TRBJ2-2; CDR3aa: CASSQQLSGSELFF
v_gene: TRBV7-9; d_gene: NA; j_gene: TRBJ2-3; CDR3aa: CASFPSTDPSTDTQYF
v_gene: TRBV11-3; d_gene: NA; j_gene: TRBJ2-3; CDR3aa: CASSPRGRVGRDTQYF
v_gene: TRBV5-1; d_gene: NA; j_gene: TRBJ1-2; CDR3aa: CASSLTGVGYGYTF
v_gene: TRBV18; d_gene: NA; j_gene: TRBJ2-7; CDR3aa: CASSRGLDYEQYF
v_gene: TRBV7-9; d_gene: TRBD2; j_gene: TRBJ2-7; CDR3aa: CASTLSSGPLYEQYF
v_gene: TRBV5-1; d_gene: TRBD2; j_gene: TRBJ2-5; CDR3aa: CASSLGSGARETQYF
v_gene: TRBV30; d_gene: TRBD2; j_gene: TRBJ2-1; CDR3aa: CAWSTGTSGANEQFF
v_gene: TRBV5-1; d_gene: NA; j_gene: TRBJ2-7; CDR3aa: CASSLTPRAGEQYF
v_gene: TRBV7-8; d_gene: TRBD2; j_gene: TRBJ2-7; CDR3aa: CASSPHRRGLAGRAYEQYF
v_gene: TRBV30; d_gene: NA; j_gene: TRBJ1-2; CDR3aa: CAWTGDGNYGYTF
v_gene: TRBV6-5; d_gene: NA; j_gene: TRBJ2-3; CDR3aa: CASSYKGDTDTQYF
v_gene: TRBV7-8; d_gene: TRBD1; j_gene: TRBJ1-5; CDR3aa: CASSLDGQGNQPQHF
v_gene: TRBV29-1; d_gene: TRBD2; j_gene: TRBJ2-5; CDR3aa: CSVAGGDSRGAQYF
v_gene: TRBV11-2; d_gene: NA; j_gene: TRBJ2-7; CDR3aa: CASSLVGGTYEQYF
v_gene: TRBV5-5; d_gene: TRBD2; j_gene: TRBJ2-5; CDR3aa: CASSRGEGRETQYF
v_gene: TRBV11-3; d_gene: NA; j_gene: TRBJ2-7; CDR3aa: CASSLRSLEEYEQYF
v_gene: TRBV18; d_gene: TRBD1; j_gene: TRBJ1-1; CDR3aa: CASSPRQGMNTEAFF
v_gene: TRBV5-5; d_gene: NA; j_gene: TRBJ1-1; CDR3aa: CASSLGRLNTEAFF
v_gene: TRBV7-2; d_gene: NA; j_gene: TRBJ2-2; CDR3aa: CASSLAYTGELFF
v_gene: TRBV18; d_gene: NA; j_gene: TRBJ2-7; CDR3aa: CASSRAAPPYEQYF
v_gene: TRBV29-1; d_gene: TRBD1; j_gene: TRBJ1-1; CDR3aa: CSGSRGTAGGEAFF
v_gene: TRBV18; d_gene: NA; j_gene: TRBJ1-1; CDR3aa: CASSPPRDLNTEAFF
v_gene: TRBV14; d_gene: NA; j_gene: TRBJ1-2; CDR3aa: CASSQTRGGVGGYTF